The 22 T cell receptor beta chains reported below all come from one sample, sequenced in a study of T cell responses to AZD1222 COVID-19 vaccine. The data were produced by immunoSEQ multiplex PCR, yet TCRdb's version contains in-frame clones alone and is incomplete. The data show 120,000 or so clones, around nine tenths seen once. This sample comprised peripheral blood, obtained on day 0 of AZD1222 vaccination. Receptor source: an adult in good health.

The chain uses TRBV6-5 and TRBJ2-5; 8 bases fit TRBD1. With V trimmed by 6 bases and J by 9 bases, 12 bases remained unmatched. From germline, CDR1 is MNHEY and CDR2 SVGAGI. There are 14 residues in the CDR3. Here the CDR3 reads CASSPDRGPRAQYF. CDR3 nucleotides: TGTGCCAGCAGCCCCGACAGGGGCCCTAGGGCCCAGTACTTC.

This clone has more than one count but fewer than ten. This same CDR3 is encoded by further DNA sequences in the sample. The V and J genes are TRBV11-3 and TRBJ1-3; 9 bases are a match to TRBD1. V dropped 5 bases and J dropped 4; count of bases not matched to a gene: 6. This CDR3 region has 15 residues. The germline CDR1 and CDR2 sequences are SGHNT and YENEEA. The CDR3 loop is CASSPGQGPGNTIYF. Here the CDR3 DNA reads TGTGCCAGCAGCCCGGGACAGGGTCCAGGAAACACCATATATTTT.

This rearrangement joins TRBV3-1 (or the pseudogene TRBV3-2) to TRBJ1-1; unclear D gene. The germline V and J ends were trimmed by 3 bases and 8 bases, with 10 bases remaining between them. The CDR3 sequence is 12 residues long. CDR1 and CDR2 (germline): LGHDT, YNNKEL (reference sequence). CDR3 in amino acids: CASSHSGSEAFF. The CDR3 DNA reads TGTGCCAGCAGCCATTCGGGGTCGGAAGCTTTCTTT.

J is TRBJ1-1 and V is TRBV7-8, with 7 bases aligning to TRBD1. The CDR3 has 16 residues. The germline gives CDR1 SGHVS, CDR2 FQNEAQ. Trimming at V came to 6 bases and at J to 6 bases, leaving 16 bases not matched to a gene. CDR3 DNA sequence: TGTGCCAGCAGACTGATGGGGACAGTAGGTTGGGCTGAAGCTTTCTTT. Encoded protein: CASRLMGTVGWAEAFF.

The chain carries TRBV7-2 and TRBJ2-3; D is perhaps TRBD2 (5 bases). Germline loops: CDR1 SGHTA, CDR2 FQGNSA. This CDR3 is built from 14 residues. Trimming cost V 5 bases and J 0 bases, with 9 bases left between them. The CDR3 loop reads CASSPTISTDTQYF. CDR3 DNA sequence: TGTGCCAGCAGCCCGACTATCAGCACAGATACGCAGTATTTT.

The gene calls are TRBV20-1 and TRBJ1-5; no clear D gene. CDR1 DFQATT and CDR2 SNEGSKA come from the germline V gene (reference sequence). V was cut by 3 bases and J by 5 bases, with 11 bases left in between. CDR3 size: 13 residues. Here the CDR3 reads CSASSQADQPQHF. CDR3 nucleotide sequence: TGCAGTGCTAGTAGCCAGGCTGATCAGCCCCAGCATTTT.

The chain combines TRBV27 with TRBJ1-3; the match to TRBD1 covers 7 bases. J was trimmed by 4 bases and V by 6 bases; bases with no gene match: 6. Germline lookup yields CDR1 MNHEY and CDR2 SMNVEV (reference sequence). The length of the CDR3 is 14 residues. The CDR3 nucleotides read TGTGCCAGCAGACAGGGGATGGGCGGAAACACCATATATTTT. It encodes CASRQGMGGNTIYF.

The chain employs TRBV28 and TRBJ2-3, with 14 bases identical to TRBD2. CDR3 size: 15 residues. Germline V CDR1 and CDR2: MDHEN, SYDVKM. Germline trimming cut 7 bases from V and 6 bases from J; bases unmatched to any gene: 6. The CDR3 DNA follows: TGTGCCAGCACCTCGACTAGCGGGAGGGGGGATACGCAGTATTTT. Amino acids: CASTSTSGRGDTQYF.

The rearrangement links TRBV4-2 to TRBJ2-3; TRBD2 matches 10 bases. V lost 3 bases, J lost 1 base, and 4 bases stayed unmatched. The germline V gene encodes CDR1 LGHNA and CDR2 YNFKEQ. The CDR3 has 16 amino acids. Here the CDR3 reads CASSQWGTSGTDTQYF. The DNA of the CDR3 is TGTGCCAGCAGCCAGTGGGGGACTAGCGGCACAGATACGCAGTATTTT.

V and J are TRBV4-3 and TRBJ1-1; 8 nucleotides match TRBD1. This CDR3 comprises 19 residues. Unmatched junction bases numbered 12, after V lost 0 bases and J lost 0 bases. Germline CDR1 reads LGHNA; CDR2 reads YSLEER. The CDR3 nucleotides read TGCGCCAGCAGCCAAGAGAGGTGGACAGGGATGGGGATGAACACTGAAGCTTTCTTT. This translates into CASSQERWTGMGMNTEAFF.

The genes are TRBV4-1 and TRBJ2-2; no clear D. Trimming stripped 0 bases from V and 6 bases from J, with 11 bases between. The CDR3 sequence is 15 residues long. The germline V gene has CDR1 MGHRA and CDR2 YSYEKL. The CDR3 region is CASSQDGARPGELFF. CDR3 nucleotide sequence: TGCGCCAGCAGCCAAGATGGCGCCAGACCCGGGGAGCTGTTTTTT.

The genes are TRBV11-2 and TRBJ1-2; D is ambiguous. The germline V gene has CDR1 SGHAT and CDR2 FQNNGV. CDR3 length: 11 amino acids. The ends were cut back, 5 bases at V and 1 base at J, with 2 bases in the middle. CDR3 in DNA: TGTGCCAGCAGCGTTAACTATGGCTACACCTTC. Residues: CASSVNYGYTF.

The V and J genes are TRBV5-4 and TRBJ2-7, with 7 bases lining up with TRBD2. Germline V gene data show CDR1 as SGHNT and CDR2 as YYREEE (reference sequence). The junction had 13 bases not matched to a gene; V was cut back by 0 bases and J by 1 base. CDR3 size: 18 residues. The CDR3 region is CASSLGVRGSSGSYEQYF. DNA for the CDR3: TGTGCCAGCAGCTTGGGGGTGAGGGGTTCTAGCGGATCCTACGAGCAGTACTTC.

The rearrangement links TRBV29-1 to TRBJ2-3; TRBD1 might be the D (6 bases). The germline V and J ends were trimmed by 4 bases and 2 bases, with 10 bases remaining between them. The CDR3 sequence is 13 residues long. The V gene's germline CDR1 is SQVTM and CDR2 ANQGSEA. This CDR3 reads CSVVRGITDTQYF. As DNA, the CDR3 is TGCAGCGTTGTAAGGGGGATCACAGATACGCAGTATTTT.

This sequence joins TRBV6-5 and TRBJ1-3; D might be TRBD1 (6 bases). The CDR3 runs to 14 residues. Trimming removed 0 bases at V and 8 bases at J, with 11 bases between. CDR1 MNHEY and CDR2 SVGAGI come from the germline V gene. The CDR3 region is CASSYSIQGDTIYF. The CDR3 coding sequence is TGTGCCAGCAGTTACTCGATACAGGGAGACACCATATATTTT.

The CDR3 sequence is CASSPRTGGIGNQPQHF. CDR3 bases: TGTGCCAGCAGTCCAAGGACAGGAGGAATTGGCAATCAGCCCCAGCATTTT. This chain links TRBV6-6 with TRBJ1-5, with TRBD1 matching 7 bases. V lost 5 bases, J lost 2 bases, and 12 bases stayed unmatched. CDR1 and CDR2 from the germline V gene are MNHNY and SVGAGI (reference sequence). CDR3 length equals 17 residues.

The CDR3 DNA reads TGTGCCAGCAGCTTCGGGGGGCATGAGCAGTTCTTC. It translates to CASSFGGHEQFF. This rearrangement joins TRBV11-2 to TRBJ2-1, with a weak D call TRBD2 (7 bases). With 3 bases removed from V and 8 bases from J, the gap between germline ends came to 8 bases. This CDR3 spans 12 amino acids. From germline, CDR1 is SGHAT and CDR2 FQNNGV.

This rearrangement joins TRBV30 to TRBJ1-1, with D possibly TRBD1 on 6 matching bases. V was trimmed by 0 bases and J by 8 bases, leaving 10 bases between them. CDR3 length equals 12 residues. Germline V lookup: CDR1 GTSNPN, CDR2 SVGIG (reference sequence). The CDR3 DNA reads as TGTGCCTGGAGTGTATTGGACAGCGAAGCTTTCTTT. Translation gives CAWSVLDSEAFF.

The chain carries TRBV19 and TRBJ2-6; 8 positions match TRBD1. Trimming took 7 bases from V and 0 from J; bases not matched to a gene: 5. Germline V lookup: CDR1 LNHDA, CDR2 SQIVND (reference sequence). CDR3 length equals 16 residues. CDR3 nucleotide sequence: TGTGCCAGTACAAGGACAGGGAACTCTGGGGCCAACGTCCTGACTTTC. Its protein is CASTRTGNSGANVLTF.

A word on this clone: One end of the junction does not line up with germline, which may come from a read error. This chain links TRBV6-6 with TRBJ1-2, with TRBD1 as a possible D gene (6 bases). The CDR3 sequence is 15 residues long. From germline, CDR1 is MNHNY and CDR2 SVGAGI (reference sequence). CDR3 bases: TGTGCCGGCAGTTACTCGACAGGTGGAGACTATGGCTACACCTTC. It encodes CAGSYSTGGDYGYTF.

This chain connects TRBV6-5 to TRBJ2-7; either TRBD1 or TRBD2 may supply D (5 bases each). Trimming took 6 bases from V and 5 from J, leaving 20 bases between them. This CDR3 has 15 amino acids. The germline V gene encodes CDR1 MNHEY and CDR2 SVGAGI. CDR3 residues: CASSPRRRDPNEQYF. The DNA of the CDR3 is TGTGCCAGCAGCCCGAGACGCCGGGACCCCAACGAGCAGTACTTC.

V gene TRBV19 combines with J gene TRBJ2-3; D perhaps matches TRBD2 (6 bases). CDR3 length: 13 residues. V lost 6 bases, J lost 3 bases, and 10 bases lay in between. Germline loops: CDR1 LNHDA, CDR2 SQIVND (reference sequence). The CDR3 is CASRGLETDTQYF. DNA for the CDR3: TGTGCCAGTAGGGGACTGGAAACAGATACGCAGTATTTT.